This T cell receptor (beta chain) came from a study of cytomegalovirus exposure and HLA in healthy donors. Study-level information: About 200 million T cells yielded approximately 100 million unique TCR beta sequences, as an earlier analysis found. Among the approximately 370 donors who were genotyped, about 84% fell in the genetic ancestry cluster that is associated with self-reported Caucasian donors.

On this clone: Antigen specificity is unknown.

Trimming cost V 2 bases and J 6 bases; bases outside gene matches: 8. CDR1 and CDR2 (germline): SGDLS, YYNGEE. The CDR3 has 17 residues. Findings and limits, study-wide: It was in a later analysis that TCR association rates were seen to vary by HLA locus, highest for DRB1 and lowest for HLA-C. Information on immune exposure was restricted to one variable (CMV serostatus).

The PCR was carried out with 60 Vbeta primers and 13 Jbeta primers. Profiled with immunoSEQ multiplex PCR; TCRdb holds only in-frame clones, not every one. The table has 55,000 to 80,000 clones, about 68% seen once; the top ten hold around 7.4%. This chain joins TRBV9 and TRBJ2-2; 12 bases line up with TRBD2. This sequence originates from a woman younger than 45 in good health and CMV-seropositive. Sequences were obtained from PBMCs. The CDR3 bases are TGTGCCAGCAGCGTGGAACTAGCGGGAGGCCAGGCCGGGGAGCTGTTTTTT. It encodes CASSVELAGGQAGELFF.